This passage covers 16 T cell receptor beta chains from one sample sequenced in a study of T cell repertoires in cytomegalovirus infection. The antigens of these receptors remain unknown. TCRdb re-analysed the reads in MiXCR, keeping a single row per CDR3 protein. The table lists about 890,000 distinct CDR3 sequences, roughly 30% of them singletons, with about an eighth in the top ten. Specimen: cultured CD8+ T cells from PBMCs, collected from culture after CMV antigen stimulation. Every receptor here comes from a human donor in good health (CMV status not recorded). Some clones in this sample may be carry-over from other donors' samples.

The V and J genes are TRBV20-1 and TRBJ1-1; a possible D gene is TRBD1 (6 bases). From germline, CDR1 is DFQATT and CDR2 SNEGSKA (reference sequence). The CDR3 sequence is 13 residues long. CDR3 sequence reads: CSSRGRGGTEAFF. CDR3 sequence (DNA): TGCAGCTCCAGGGGAAGGGGTGGTACTGAAGCTTTCTTT.

This clonotype was counted a few times. This rearrangement joins TRBV7-9 to TRBJ1-2; D is undetermined. Trimming shortened V by 1 base and J by 3 bases, and 12 bases separated the two germline ends. The CDR3 contains 15 residues. Germline CDR1 SEHNR, CDR2 FQNEAQ (reference sequence). CDR3 bases: TGTGCCAGCAGCTTAGTTGTCAGTCTGGACTATGGCTACACCTTC. Protein sequence: CASSLVVSLDYGYTF.

This sequence joins TRBV13 and TRBJ2-7, with D perhaps matching TRBD1 (6 bases). The CDR3 is made up of 14 amino acids. The germline gives CDR1 PRHDT, CDR2 FYEKMQ (reference sequence). The V gene lost 0 bases and the J gene lost 4 bases, with 10 bases spanning the gap. The CDR3, as DNA: TGTGCCAGCAGCTTAGGGCCGGGACATTACGAGCAGTACTTC. Amino acid sequence: CASSLGPGHYEQYF.

A word on this clonotype: One end of the junction varies from germline; a read error may be responsible. The chain employs TRBV7-4 and TRBJ2-7, with a tentative D call TRBD1 (5 bases). This CDR3 region has 12 residues. Germline CDR1 reads SGHVT; CDR2 reads SQSDAQ. CDR3 sequence reads: CASSLQGYEHYF. The CDR3 bases are TGTGCCAGCAGCTTACAGGGATACGAGCATTACTTC.

This clonotype was picked up a small number of times. The chain couples TRBV27 to TRBJ2-5; the match to TRBD1 covers 9 bases. This CDR3 comprises 14 residues. Germline lookup yields CDR1 MNHEY and CDR2 SMNVEV (reference sequence). The V and J ends lost 6 bases and 4 bases, in that order; junction bases with no gene match: 6. CDR3 sequence: CASRTGGLSETQYF. CDR3 nucleotide sequence: TGTGCCAGCAGGACAGGGGGTTTATCAGAGACCCAGTACTTC.

Many counts were recorded for this clonotype. The chain recombines TRBV7-6 with TRBJ2-3; TRBD2 aligns across 13 bases. CDR1 and CDR2 from the germline V gene are SGHVS and FNYEAQ. CDR3 length: 18 amino acids. V lost 1 base to trimming and J lost 2 bases; unmatched junction nucleotides: 6. The CDR3: CASSLVTSGGGVTDTQYF. CDR3 coding DNA: TGTGCCAGCAGCTTAGTCACTAGCGGGGGGGGAGTCACAGATACGCAGTATTTT.

The rearrangement uses TRBV5-4 and TRBJ2-7, with 7 positions matching TRBD2. The length of the CDR3 is 14 residues. V shed 4 bases, J shed 4 bases, and the junction held 8 bases outside the gene matches. The germline V gene has CDR1 SGHNT and CDR2 YYREEE (reference sequence). The CDR3 sequence: CASSERGVEYEQYV. The CDR3 bases are TGTGCCAGCAGCGAACGGGGGGTCGAGTACGAGCAGTACGTC.

This sequence joins TRBV6-2 or TRBV6-3 and TRBJ2-1; D uncertain. Germline V gene data show CDR1 as MNHEY and CDR2 as SVGEGT. This CDR3 is 12 amino acids long. V lost 5 bases and J 7 bases, leaving 9 bases between the germline ends. This CDR3 reads CASSEIGNEQFF. CDR3 coding DNA: TGTGCCAGCAGTGAGATCGGGAATGAGCAGTTCTTC.

This clonotype was counted ten times or more. The rearrangement joins TRBV27 to TRBJ1-6; 8 nucleotides match TRBD1. V was pared by 4 bases and J by 7 bases, with 3 bases of the junction left unmatched. CDR1 is MNHEY, CDR2 SMNVEV, per germline (reference sequence). The CDR3 length is 14 residues. CDR3 region: CASSSGTGNSPLHF. The DNA for the CDR3 is TGTGCCAGCAGTTCTGGGACAGGAAATTCACCCCTCCACTTT.

The V call is TRBV6-2 or TRBV6-3, the J call TRBJ1-1, with a possible D match to TRBD1 (5 bases). Per the germline V gene, CDR1 is MNHEY and CDR2 is SVGEGT. This CDR3 contains 12 residues. The ends were cut back, 10 bases at V and 5 bases at J, with 14 bases in the middle. The CDR3 DNA follows: TGTGCCACCCGTTTAGGACAAACTGAAGCTTTCTTT. Its translation is CATRLGQTEAFF.

The chain combines TRBV4-1 with TRBJ1-2; maybe TRBD1 (5 bases). V lost 4 bases to trimming and J lost 2 bases, with 14 bases between them. The CDR3 is 15 amino acids. The V gene's germline CDR1 is MGHRA and CDR2 YSYEKL. The CDR3 loop reads CASSLRGAANYGYTF. The CDR3 coding sequence is TGCGCCAGCAGCCTCCGAGGGGCAGCCAACTATGGCTACACCTTC.

The J gene is TRBJ2-7, the V gene TRBV2; either TRBD1 or TRBD2 may fit D (6 bases each). Germline assignment: CDR1 SNHLY and CDR2 FYNNEI. CDR3 length: 17 residues. V lost 6 bases, J lost 0 bases, and 21 bases lay in between. The CDR3 DNA sequence: TGTGCCAGCAGGAGGAGGGGGGAACCAACCTTCTCCTACGAGCAGTACGTC. Residues: CASRRRGEPTFSYEQYV.

This clonotype came up a few times. This chain joins TRBV6-1 and TRBJ1-3; 8 bases match TRBD1. This CDR3 comprises 15 residues. The V segment lost 7 bases and the J segment 0 bases; nucleotides outside the gene matches: 5. Germline V gene data show CDR1 as MNHNS and CDR2 as SASEGT. DNA of the CDR3: TGTGCCAGCAAGCGCGACAGGGGCTCTGGAAACACCATATATTTT. Protein: CASKRDRGSGNTIYF.

This clonotype was observed a handful of times. The chain employs TRBV15 and TRBJ2-3, with TRBD2 matching over 7 bases. In germline, CDR1 is LNHNV, CDR2 YYDKDF (reference sequence). This CDR3 has 12 amino acids. V gave up 4 bases and J gave up 6 bases; unmatched junction bases: 1. CDR3 coding DNA: TGTGCCACCAGCAAGGGAGGGGATACGCAGTATTTT. This encodes CATSKGGDTQYF.

This clonotype was counted between two and nine times. This CDR3 reads CASRTPASSYNEQFF. The CDR3 region has the DNA TGTGCCAGCAGAACGCCCGCTAGCTCCTACAATGAGCAGTTCTTC. This rearrangement joins TRBV7-9 to TRBJ2-1; no clear D. The V end lost 6 bases, the J end lost 0 bases, and 12 bases lay between the germline ends. The CDR3 extends over 15 amino acids. Germline V gene sequence: CDR1 SEHNR, CDR2 FQNEAQ (reference sequence).

This sequence joins TRBV10-3 and TRBJ2-7; D is ambiguous. Germline CDR1 ENHRY, CDR2 SYGVKD. The CDR3 extends over 13 amino acids. With 0 bases removed from V and 5 bases from J, the gap between germline ends came to 8 bases. The CDR3 loop reads CAISESSLDEQYF. CDR3 nucleotide sequence: TGTGCCATCAGTGAGTCCTCCTTGGACGAGCAGTACTTC.